Below are 4 T cell receptor beta chains sequenced from a single sample in a study of somatic mutations in cytotoxic T cells in rheumatoid arthritis. Sequencing was performed with immunoSEQ multiplex PCR; in TCRdb, only in-frame clones are kept and a portion is missing. The sample yields approximately 11,000 clones, 70% to 85% seen once. Sequenced input: CD8+ T cells sorted from blood. These receptor sequences come from an older woman with rheumatoid arthritis.

Here the CDR3 reads CASSYSTLAGGGEQFF. The CDR3, as DNA: TGTGCCAGCAGTTACTCGACACTAGCGGGAGGTGGTGAGCAGTTCTTC. The chain uses TRBV6-5 and TRBJ2-1; 12 nucleotides agree with TRBD2. The CDR3 has 16 amino acids. V dropped 0 bases and J dropped 9; count of bases not matched to a gene: 6. The germline V gene encodes CDR1 MNHEY and CDR2 SVGAGI.

The sample holds one count of this clone. The chain uses TRBV5-1 and TRBJ1-2, with TRBD1 matching 7 bases. This CDR3 region has 14 residues. Losses at the gene ends were 1 base for V and 6 bases for J; bases not matched to a gene: 6. Germline CDR1 SGHRS, CDR2 YFSETQ. The CDR3 spells CASSLLGGADGYTF. The CDR3 coding sequence is TGCGCCAGCAGCTTGCTAGGGGGCGCGGATGGCTACACCTTC. The entire variable domain, with the rest obtained from reference TRBV5-1 and TRBJ1-2, is as follows: KAGVTQTPRYLIKTRGQQVTLSCSPISGHRSVSWYQQTPGQGLQFLFEYFSETQRNKGNFPGRFSGRQFSNSRSEMNVSTLELGDSALYLCASSLLGGADGYTFGSGTRLTVV.

V gene TRBV6-6 combines with J gene TRBJ1-5; 9 bases agree with TRBD1. The germline CDR1 and CDR2 sequences are MNHNY and SVGAGI (reference sequence). This CDR3 is 14 amino acids long. With V trimmed by 5 bases and J by 6 bases, 5 bases remained unmatched. CDR3 region: CASSVQGAVQPQHF. Here the CDR3 DNA reads TGTGCCAGCAGTGTACAGGGGGCCGTTCAGCCCCAGCATTTT.

The rearrangement uses TRBV7-9 and TRBJ1-3; D is undetermined. Germline CDR1 and CDR2: SEHNR and FQNEAQ (reference sequence). V was shortened by 5 bases and J by 8 bases, with 7 bases between the two germline ends. This CDR3 is 11 amino acids long. DNA of the CDR3: TGTGCCAGCAGCCTGGGAGACACCATATATTTT. Translating gives CASSLGDTIYF.